A single sample is the source of the 32 T cell receptor beta chains below, sequenced in a study of follicular helper T cells after annual influenza vaccination. Time point meaning: 2015-2016 season, 7 days after influenza vaccination. Assay: immunoSEQ multiplex PCR; the TCRdb copy retains only in-frame clones and omits some. The table records about 480 clones, roughly 84% of them present only once. The sequenced sample was CXCR5+ CD38+ circulating T follicular helper cells from blood, obtained 7 days after influenza vaccination. This sample's subset: circulating Tfh, non-naive CD4+CXCR5+PD-1+ (ICOS+CD38+ or ICOS-CD38-). Source of these receptors: an adult who received the influenza vaccine.

The chain uses TRBV7-2 and TRBJ2-5; TRBD2 might be the D (5 bases). Trimming took 5 bases from V and 2 from J, leaving 15 bases between them. Germline CDR1 is SGHTA and CDR2 is FQGNSA. The CDR3 spans 15 residues. The CDR3 spells CASSPRARPQETQYF. DNA of the CDR3: TGTGCCAGCAGCCCGAGGGCACGACCACAAGAGACCCAGTACTTC.

This clone was detected only a few times. This chain uses TRBV30 with TRBJ2-1; D gene ambiguous. The CDR3 totals 11 residues. CDR1 and CDR2 from the germline V gene are GTSNPN and SVGIG (reference sequence). With 1 base removed from V and 8 bases from J, the gap between germline ends came to 6 bases. The CDR3, as DNA: TGTGCCTGGAGTGCCCGGGATGAGCAGTTCTTC. The encoded protein is CAWSARDEQFF.

The chain is built from TRBV5-5 and TRBJ2-1; 7 bases line up with TRBD2. The CDR3 spans 14 residues. Germline loops: CDR1 SGHKS, CDR2 YYEKEE (reference sequence). With 3 bases clipped from V and 10 bases from J, the junction kept 10 bases outside the gene matches. The CDR3 coding sequence is TGTGCCAGCAGCTCAGGACGGACTAGAGAGGAGCAGTTCTTC. This encodes CASSSGRTREEQFF. Combining the CDR3 with reference TRBV5-5 and TRBJ2-1 gives the whole variable domain DAGVTQSPTHLIKTRGQQVTLRCSPISGHKSVSWYQQVLGQGPQFIFQYYEKEERGRGNFPDRFSARQFPNYSSELNVNALLLGDSALYLCASSSGRTREEQFFGPGTRLTVL.

The genes are TRBV6-5 and TRBJ1-2; D ambiguous. Germline CDR1 MNHEY, CDR2 SVGAGI. This CDR3 is built from 15 residues. Trimming removed 0 bases from V and 0 bases from J, with 8 bases in between. The CDR3 coding sequence is TGTGCCAGCAGTTACTCGGGCAAAGCTAACTATGGCTACACCTTC. It yields the protein CASSYSGKANYGYTF.

The rearrangement uses TRBV28 and TRBJ1-1; 7 bases are a match to TRBD1. Germline V gene lookup returns CDR1 MDHEN and CDR2 SYDVKM. This CDR3 region has 15 residues. V shed 5 bases and J 1 base; nucleotides not matched to a gene: 7. The CDR3 DNA follows: TGTGCCAGCAGTAGAGGGGGCAGCTGGAACACTGAAGCTTTCTTT. Translating gives CASSRGGSWNTEAFF.

Points on this clone: Other DNA sequences within the sample encode an identical CDR3. The chain employs TRBV30 and TRBJ1-4; D perhaps matches TRBD1 (5 bases). Germline V gene lookup returns CDR1 GTSNPN and CDR2 SVGIG (reference sequence). This CDR3 is 15 amino acids long. Between the trimmed V and J ends, which lost 3 bases and 5 bases, there was a span of 16 bases. CDR3 protein: CAWSPRGTGNEKLFF. The CDR3 nucleotides are TGTGCCTGGAGCCCGCGTGGGACGGGGAATGAAAAACTGTTTTTT.

The V gene is TRBV6-1, the J gene TRBJ1-1, with a possible D match to TRBD1 (5 bases). Germline V CDR1 and CDR2: MNHNS, SASEGT. V was cut by 2 bases and J by 8 bases, with 15 bases left in between. CDR3 length equals 14 residues. In DNA, the CDR3 is TGTGCCAGCAGTGAATGGTCGGGAGGGGCCGAAGCTTTCTTT. Translating it yields CASSEWSGGAEAFF.

J is TRBJ1-4 and V is TRBV29-1; the D is unclear. Germline V gives CDR1 SQVTM, CDR2 ANQGSEA. The CDR3 contains 14 residues. V was cut by 7 bases and J by 7 bases, with 19 bases left in between. This chain's CDR3 is CSAAKAGLGEKLFF. In DNA form, the CDR3 reads TGCAGCGCTGCGAAGGCTGGGTTAGGTGAAAAACTGTTTTTT.

This chain joins TRBV25-1 and TRBJ2-1; 13 positions agree with TRBD2. The germline gives CDR1 MGHDK, CDR2 SYGVNS. V lost 6 bases to trimming and J lost 3 bases; unmatched junction nucleotides: 5. The CDR3 has 16 residues. CDR3 residues: CASRTTSGRNYNEQFF. The CDR3 bases are TGTGCCAGCAGGACGACTAGCGGGAGGAACTACAATGAGCAGTTCTTC.

Only one count was recorded for this clone. Other DNA sequences in this sample translate to the same CDR3. This sequence joins TRBV19 and TRBJ1-1; D gene uncertain. The CDR3 is made up of 14 amino acids. Germline-derived CDR1 and CDR2 are LNHDA and SQIVND (reference sequence). V gave up 3 bases and J gave up 1 base, with 9 bases separating them. CDR3 coding DNA: TGTGCCAGTAGTATCGCGGCCAAGAACACTGAAGCTTTCTTT. Protein: CASSIAAKNTEAFF.

This sequence joins TRBV2 and TRBJ2-1, with D tentatively TRBD1 or TRBD2 (5 bases each). The germline gives CDR1 SNHLY, CDR2 FYNNEI. This CDR3 spans 14 amino acids. The ends were cut back, 3 bases at V and 8 bases at J, with 14 bases in the middle. In DNA form, the CDR3 reads TGTGCCAGCAGTGACACCGGGGCCGGTGATGAGCAGTTCTTC. Protein product: CASSDTGAGDEQFF.

This clone has a single count. The V call is TRBV5-8, the J call TRBJ1-4, with no clear D. Trimming removed 6 bases from V and 8 bases from J, with 17 bases in between. The V gene's germline CDR1 is SGHTS and CDR2 YDEGEE. The CDR3 runs to 14 residues. The CDR3 nucleotides read TGTGCCAGCAAGGGCCGGCAAGGCCGGGAAAAACTGTTTTTT. As protein: CASKGRQGREKLFF. Supplemented by reference TRBV5-8 and TRBJ1-4, the full variable domain reads EAGVTQSPTHLIKTRGQQATLRCSPISGHTSVYWYQQALGLGLQFLLWYDEGEERNRGNFPPRFSGRQFPNYSSELNVNALELEDSALYLCASKGRQGREKLFFGSGTQLSVL.

J is TRBJ2-6 and V is TRBV2; D gene ambiguous. With 10 bases removed from V and 2 bases from J, the gap between germline ends came to 15 bases. Per the germline V gene, CDR1 is SNHLY and CDR2 is FYNNEI. CDR3 length: 15 amino acids. The CDR3 sequence is CATRAQKAGANVLTF. CDR3 DNA: TGTGCCACCCGGGCCCAGAAGGCTGGGGCCAACGTCCTGACTTTC. Looking up the rest from reference TRBV2 and TRBJ2-6 gives the full variable domain: EPEVTQTPSHQVTQMGQEVILRCVPISNHLYFYWYRQILGQKVEFLVSFYNNEISEKSEIFDDQFSVERPDGSNFTLKIRSTKLEDSAMYFCATRAQKAGANVLTFGAGSRLTVL.

The table lists this clone with a count of one. J is TRBJ2-5 and V is TRBV11-2; 7 bases map to TRBD1. This CDR3 region has 16 residues. The V gene end was trimmed by 1 base and the J gene end by 1 base; junction bases not matched to a gene: 6. CDR1 is SGHAT, CDR2 FQNNGV, per germline. This CDR3 is CASSLVLYRGQETQYF. In DNA, the CDR3 is TGTGCCAGCAGCTTAGTTTTATACAGGGGCCAAGAGACCCAGTACTTC. Drawing the rest from reference TRBV11-2 and TRBJ2-5, the complete variable domain is EAGVAQSPRYKIIEKRQSVAFWCNPISGHATLYWYQQILGQGPKLLIQFQNNGVVDDSQLPKDRFSAERLKGVDSTLKIQPAKLEDSAVYLCASSLVLYRGQETQYFGPGTRLLVL.

The V gene is TRBV2, the J gene TRBJ1-2; D ambiguous. In germline, CDR1 is SNHLY, CDR2 FYNNEI. This CDR3 has 15 amino acids. V was trimmed by 3 bases and J by 0 bases, leaving 11 bases between them. The chain's CDR3 is CASSEGMGANYGYTF. CDR3 nucleotides: TGTGCCAGCAGTGAGGGTATGGGAGCTAACTATGGCTACACCTTC.

This clone showed up just once. This rearrangement joins TRBV29-1 to TRBJ1-3; no clear D. Looked up from germline, CDR1 is SQVTM and CDR2 is ANQGSEA. The CDR3 extends over 8 amino acids. V dropped 3 bases and J dropped 15 bases, with 6 bases sitting between them. The CDR3 loop reads CSVDGRYF. CDR3 DNA: TGCAGCGTTGATGGGAGATATTTT.

The V and J genes are TRBV18 and TRBJ1-2; unclear D gene. Trimming took 3 bases from V and 2 from J, leaving 13 bases between them. The germline CDR1 and CDR2 sequences are KGHSH and LQKENI. The CDR3 extends over 15 amino acids. DNA of the CDR3: TGTGCCAGCTCACCTGTCAAGGGAGTGAACTATGGCTACACCTTC. Protein sequence: CASSPVKGVNYGYTF. Looking up the rest from reference TRBV18 and TRBJ1-2 gives the full variable domain: NAGVMQNPRHLVRRRGQEARLRCSPMKGHSHVYWYRQLPEEGLKFMVYLQKENIIDESGMPKERFSAEFPKEGPSILRIQQVVRGDSAAYFCASSPVKGVNYGYTFGSGTRLTVV.

The chain uses TRBV18 and TRBJ1-3, with D possibly matching TRBD1 (6 bases). CDR3 size: 15 residues. Germline V gene lookup returns CDR1 KGHSH and CDR2 LQKENI. The V end was cut by 4 bases, the J end by 4 bases, with 14 bases between. The CDR3 sequence: CASSQQGKAGNTIYF. The CDR3, as DNA: TGTGCCAGCTCACAGCAGGGGAAGGCCGGAAACACCATATATTTT.

The genes are TRBV2 and TRBJ2-1; 10 bases are shared with TRBD2. Trimming took 5 bases from V and 8 from J; bases not matched to a gene: 21. The CDR3 length is 19 residues. Germline CDR1 SNHLY, CDR2 FYNNEI. Written as DNA, the CDR3 is TGTGCCAGCAGTCGCACCCTCCTAGCTCTAGCGGGAGCGGGCGATGAGCAGTTCTTC. Translating it yields CASSRTLLALAGAGDEQFF.

The chain employs TRBV9 and TRBJ1-4; no reliable D call. The CDR3 totals 13 residues. The V gene's germline CDR1 is SGDLS and CDR2 YYNGEE. The V end was cut by 0 bases, the J end by 5 bases, with 5 bases between. As DNA, the CDR3 is TGTGCCAGCAGCGTAGATGTGAATGAAAAACTGTTTTTT. It encodes CASSVDVNEKLFF.

The rearrangement uses TRBV5-8 and TRBJ2-7; 8 bases map to TRBD1. Germline CDR1 and CDR2: SGHTS and YDEGEE. The J segment lost 3 bases and the V segment lost 2 bases, leaving 7 bases of the junction unmatched. The CDR3 consists of 15 residues. Here the CDR3 DNA reads TGTGCCAGCAGCTTTAAGGGACAGGTCTTCTACGAGCAGTACTTC. It specifies CASSFKGQVFYEQYF.

This chain joins TRBV5-6 and TRBJ1-4, with no clear D. Germline CDR1 SGHDT, CDR2 YYEEEE. This CDR3 spans 14 amino acids. V shed 1 base and J shed 8 bases, with 12 bases lying between them. The CDR3 region is CASSLYLKGEKLFF. CDR3 nucleotide sequence: TGTGCCAGCAGCTTGTACCTCAAGGGAGAAAAACTGTTTTTT.

CDR3 nucleotide sequence: TGTGCCAGTAATTACGGGGTCAGCTTCTATGGCTACACCTTC. Translation: CASNYGVSFYGYTF. This chain connects TRBV28 to TRBJ1-2; D not resolved. Germline V lookup: CDR1 MDHEN, CDR2 SYDVKM. Trimming pared 9 bases from V and 4 bases from J, leaving 18 bases between. The CDR3 runs 14 residues.

The chain uses TRBV20-1 and TRBJ2-4; the match to TRBD1 covers 8 bases. The CDR3 length is 11 residues. Per the germline V gene, CDR1 is DFQATT and CDR2 is SNEGSKA (reference sequence). The junction had 7 bases not matched to a gene; V was cut back by 8 bases and J by 10 bases. CDR3 protein: CSPQQGEIQYF. CDR3 nucleotides: TGCAGTCCGCAACAGGGGGAGATTCAGTACTTC.

V usage is TRBV7-2 and J usage is TRBJ1-6; a possible D gene is TRBD1 (5 bases). Trimming shortened V by 3 bases and J by 7 bases, and 13 bases separated the two germline ends. Germline V CDR1 and CDR2: SGHTA, FQGNSA. This CDR3 region has 15 residues. DNA for the CDR3: TGTGCCAGCAGCTTGGGGGGGGGAGGCAATTCACCCCTCCACTTT. This codes for CASSLGGGGNSPLHF.

The V and J genes are TRBV18 and TRBJ1-5; D might be TRBD1 (6 bases). The V end was cut by 8 bases, the J end by 1 base, with 9 bases between. The CDR3 spans 13 residues. Per the germline V gene, CDR1 is KGHSH and CDR2 is LQKENI. The CDR3 nucleotides read TGTGCCAGCCGGACAGAGAGCAATCAGCCCCAGCATTTT. It encodes CASRTESNQPQHF.

The chain links TRBV6-1 to TRBJ2-1, with D perhaps TRBD2 (6 bases). CDR3 length: 13 amino acids. V lost 6 bases and J 8 bases, leaving 14 bases between the germline ends. In germline, CDR1 is MNHNS, CDR2 SASEGT. In DNA form, the CDR3 reads TGTGCCAGCAGATCCCGGGACTCCCATGAGCAGTTCTTC. As protein: CASRSRDSHEQFF.

This rearrangement joins TRBV20-1 to TRBJ1-3; no definite D call. The V gene's germline CDR1 is DFQATT and CDR2 SNEGSKA (reference sequence). The CDR3 length is 11 residues. Trimming removed 6 bases at V and 8 bases at J, with 11 bases between. CDR3 in amino acids: CSAYHGDTIYF. CDR3 sequence (DNA): TGCAGTGCCTACCACGGGGACACCATATATTTT.

This clone was counted only a few times. The chain joins TRBV6-5 to TRBJ1-2, with 8 bases matching TRBD1. From germline, CDR1 is MNHEY and CDR2 SVGAGI. The CDR3 runs to 14 residues. Trimming cost V 5 bases and J 8 bases; bases outside gene matches: 10. This chain's CDR3 is CASSKPAGGGGYTF. CDR3 DNA sequence: TGTGCCAGCAGTAAGCCGGCAGGGGGCGGCGGCTACACCTTC.

This sequence joins TRBV18 and TRBJ2-1; possible D gene TRBD2, 5 bases. V shed 3 bases and J shed 9 bases, with 18 bases lying between them. Germline V gene sequence: CDR1 KGHSH, CDR2 LQKENI. The CDR3 is 15 residues long. The CDR3 protein is CASSPRSGGKGEQFF. CDR3 nucleotides: TGTGCCAGCTCACCTCGGTCAGGAGGCAAGGGTGAGCAGTTCTTC.

V is TRBV18 and J is TRBJ2-3; no clear D gene. Trimming took off 3 bases at V and 0 bases at J, with 19 bases between the two ends. The V gene's germline CDR1 is KGHSH and CDR2 LQKENI. The CDR3 is 18 amino acids. The CDR3 DNA reads as TGTGCCAGCTCACCCGGCCTAATACCGGGCTCTAGCACAGATACGCAGTATTTT. Translating it yields CASSPGLIPGSSTDTQYF.

The CDR3 loop is CASSLGLGGPRTDTQYF. For the CDR3, the DNA is TGCGCCAGCAGCTTGGGGTTGGGAGGGCCTCGGACAGATACGCAGTATTTT. The chain employs TRBV5-1 and TRBJ2-3; the match to TRBD2 covers 7 bases. This CDR3 region has 17 residues. Germline V CDR1 and CDR2: SGHRS, YFSETQ. With 0 bases clipped from V and 3 bases from J, the junction kept 10 bases outside the gene matches.